This T cell receptor beta chain was profiled in a study of blood T cell repertoires in COVID-19. Study background: Italy, Spain and the United States were the sources of the convalescent and acute COVID-19 samples. In each case, the material was cDNA or gDNA derived from T cells, B-cell-depleted T cells, or PBMCs.

Germline loops: CDR1 SGHVS, CDR2 FQNEAQ. V was clipped by 5 bases and J by 1 base, with 11 bases between them. This CDR3 region has 14 residues. In the original processing: Estimated nucleated cell counts came from reference gene primer amplification. TCRdb's copy holds only in-frame clones and misses some; the assay was immunoSEQ multiplex PCR. V and J calls and clone size come straight from that table; D and trimming were deduced from the DNA. The table records about 120,000 clones, nearly 90% of them present only once. The source is a woman aged 70-85 years who had recovered from COVID-19. The chain combines TRBV7-8 with TRBJ1-1; D is unclear. Material: peripheral blood. CDR3 DNA: TGTGCCAGCAGCACTCGGACTGGGAACACTGAAGCTTTCTTT. This sequence encodes CASSTRTGNTEAFF.